These 17 T cell receptor beta chains originate from one sample sequenced in a study of T cell repertoires in cytomegalovirus infection. TCRdb fed the reads into MiXCR, producing one record per CDR3 protein. Among approximately 220,000 distinct CDR3 sequences listed, roughly 34% were seen once. Their recognized antigens are unknown. Sequencing used CD8+ T cells from cultured PBMCs, obtained from culture after CMV antigen stimulation. These TCRs come from a human donor in good health (CMV status not recorded). Some clones in this sample may be carry-over from other donors' samples.

This clonotype has at least ten counts. The V and J genes are TRBV7-6 and TRBJ2-6; D unresolved. With 0 bases removed from V and 2 bases from J, the gap between germline ends came to 14 bases. Germline assignment: CDR1 SGHVS and CDR2 FNYEAQ. CDR3 length: 18 residues. The chain's CDR3 is CASSLAGYNLAGANVLTF. DNA of the CDR3: TGTGCCAGCAGCTTAGCGGGGTATAACTTGGCTGGGGCCAACGTCCTGACTTTC.

In its sample, this clonotype was seen a few times. This sequence joins TRBV7-9 and TRBJ1-5, with 9 bases lining up with TRBD1. The CDR3 is made up of 17 amino acids. Germline loops: CDR1 SEHNR, CDR2 FQNEAQ (reference sequence). V gave up 0 bases and J gave up 7 bases; unmatched junction bases: 10. The CDR3 DNA sequence: TGTGCCAGCAGCTTAGCGGACAGGGGAGTGGGACGGCAGCCCCAGCATTTT. Translated: CASSLADRGVGRQPQHF.

By share, this clonotype ranks as medium-sized. J is TRBJ2-3 and V is TRBV7-8; D is tentatively TRBD1 or TRBD2 (5 bases each). This CDR3 comprises 24 residues. The V gene lost 4 bases and the J gene lost 0 bases, with 38 bases spanning the gap. Germline V gene lookup returns CDR1 SGHVS and CDR2 FQNEAQ. The CDR3 nucleotides are TGTGCCAGCAGCTCCCCCCTCTATGGGGAGAGGGGTACCACTTCCGTACCAAGCACAGATACGCAGTATTTT. As protein: CASSSPLYGERGTTSVPSTDTQYF.

J is TRBJ2-7 and V is TRBV12-3 or TRBV12-4; D might be TRBD2 (5 bases). V lost 2 bases and J lost 5, with 10 bases in between. CDR3 length: 13 residues. The CDR3 coding sequence is TGTGCCAGCAGTTTATCATTCGGGGACGAGCAGTACTTC. This gives the protein CASSLSFGDEQYF.

This clonotype occurred a few times. The chain couples TRBV20-1 to TRBJ2-2; D is possibly TRBD2 (6 bases). This CDR3 is built from 14 residues. Germline V gene lookup returns CDR1 DFQATT and CDR2 SNEGSKA (reference sequence). V was shortened by 6 bases and J by 0 bases, with 11 bases between the two germline ends. CDR3 in DNA: TGCAGTGCAAAAGGGACTGCGAACACCGGGGAGCTGTTTTTT. This sequence encodes CSAKGTANTGELFF.

The chain employs TRBV7-2 and TRBJ1-6; D is possibly TRBD1 (5 bases). V was trimmed by 1 base and J by 7 bases, leaving 17 bases between them. This CDR3 has 17 amino acids. Germline CDR1 is SGHTA and CDR2 is FQGNSA. The CDR3 reads CASSLEVWQGPNSPLHF. The CDR3 region has the DNA TGTGCCAGCAGCTTAGAGGTGTGGCAGGGACCAAATTCACCCCTCCACTTT.

The chain joins TRBV6-1 to TRBJ2-3; TRBD1 matches at 7 bases. Germline CDR1 MNHNS, CDR2 SASEGT. V lost 8 bases, J lost 4 bases, and 9 bases stayed unmatched. There are 14 residues in the CDR3. The CDR3 nucleotides are TGTGCCAGCGGGCTGACAGGGAATGCAGATACGCAGTATTTT. Encoded protein: CASGLTGNADTQYF.

The chain recombines TRBV7-9 with TRBJ1-2; 7 bases fit TRBD1. Germline-derived CDR1 and CDR2 are SEHNR and FQNEAQ (reference sequence). J lost 8 bases, V lost 2 bases, and 5 bases had no gene match. The CDR3 sequence is 13 residues long. The CDR3 DNA sequence: TGTGCCAGCAGCTTACGACAGGGCGGCGGCTACACCTTC. Protein sequence: CASSLRQGGGYTF.

The chain is built from TRBV7-3 and TRBJ2-1; D not resolved. The germline V gene encodes CDR1 SGHTA and CDR2 FQGTGA. With 1 base removed from V and 10 bases from J, the gap between germline ends came to 8 bases. CDR3 size: 12 residues. CDR3 coding DNA: TGTGCCAGCAGCTTAAACGGTGACGAGCAGTTCTTC. Translated: CASSLNGDEQFF.

The chain combines TRBV27 with TRBJ2-7; 10 bases are shared with TRBD1. The CDR3 consists of 15 residues. The J segment lost 1 base and the V segment lost 2 bases, leaving 2 bases of the junction unmatched. Germline V lookup: CDR1 MNHEY, CDR2 SMNVEV (reference sequence). The CDR3 DNA follows: TGTGCCAGCAGTTTAGTGGGACAGGGGTCCTACGAGCAGTACTTC. Amino acid sequence: CASSLVGQGSYEQYF.

The chain employs TRBV27 and TRBJ2-1; 8 nucleotides match TRBD2. The CDR3 consists of 15 residues. J gave up 4 bases and V 7 bases, and 9 bases lay outside the gene matches. CDR1 is MNHEY, CDR2 SMNVEV, per germline (reference sequence). The CDR3 nucleotides are TGTGCCAGCAAACCCGGGGGGGGACTATACAATGAGCAGTTCTTC. Translation: CASKPGGGLYNEQFF.

The rearrangement uses TRBV19 and TRBJ1-1; 10 bases map to TRBD1. This CDR3 contains 18 residues. Trimming took 3 bases from V and 5 from J; bases not matched to a gene: 15. Germline V lookup: CDR1 LNHDA, CDR2 SQIVND (reference sequence). The CDR3 loop reads CASSIDRGRGLWETEAFF. CDR3 coding DNA: TGTGCCAGTAGTATTGACAGGGGGCGCGGATTATGGGAGACTGAAGCTTTCTTT.

J is TRBJ1-2 and V is TRBV19; unclear D gene. With 2 bases removed from V and 8 bases from J, the gap between germline ends came to 15 bases. The CDR3 is 14 amino acids. The germline V gene has CDR1 LNHDA and CDR2 SQIVND (reference sequence). CDR3: CASSINRATAGYTF. The CDR3 coding sequence is TGTGCCAGTAGTATAAATAGGGCCACGGCCGGCTACACCTTC.

This chain links TRBV6-1 with TRBJ1-4; unclear D gene. V lost 2 bases to trimming and J lost 0 bases, with 13 bases between them. The CDR3 extends over 17 amino acids. The germline gives CDR1 MNHNS, CDR2 SASEGT. The CDR3 reads CASSERTSPATNEKLFF. The CDR3, as DNA: TGTGCCAGCAGTGAAAGGACCTCCCCGGCAACTAATGAAAAACTGTTTTTT.

In this sample, this clonotype turned up many times. The gene calls are TRBV7-6 and TRBJ2-1; 9 nucleotides line up with TRBD1. This CDR3 has 14 amino acids. V gave up 5 bases and J gave up 7 bases; unmatched junction bases: 6. Per germline, CDR1 SGHVS and CDR2 FNYEAQ. The CDR3 DNA sequence: TGTGCCAGCAGCACCAGACAGGGGGAGAATGAGCAGTTCTTC. Translating gives CASSTRQGENEQFF.

The chain uses TRBV12-3 or TRBV12-4 and TRBJ2-5, with 7 bases lining up with TRBD2. The junction had 5 bases not matched to a gene; V was cut back by 3 bases and J by 1 base. The CDR3 spans 15 residues. CDR3 in DNA: TGTGCCAGCAGTTTCGCGGGAGAAGTCCAAGAGACCCAGTACTTC. Its translation is CASSFAGEVQETQYF.

This clonotype was observed a few times. The genes are TRBV7-9 and TRBJ1-1; TRBD1 agrees at 7 bases. This CDR3 comprises 15 residues. V was clipped by 5 bases and J by 3 bases; unmatched bases: 9. In germline, CDR1 is SEHNR, CDR2 FQNEAQ (reference sequence). Here the CDR3 reads CASSKAQGWDTEAFF. The CDR3 DNA sequence: TGTGCCAGCAGCAAAGCACAGGGGTGGGACACTGAAGCTTTCTTT.